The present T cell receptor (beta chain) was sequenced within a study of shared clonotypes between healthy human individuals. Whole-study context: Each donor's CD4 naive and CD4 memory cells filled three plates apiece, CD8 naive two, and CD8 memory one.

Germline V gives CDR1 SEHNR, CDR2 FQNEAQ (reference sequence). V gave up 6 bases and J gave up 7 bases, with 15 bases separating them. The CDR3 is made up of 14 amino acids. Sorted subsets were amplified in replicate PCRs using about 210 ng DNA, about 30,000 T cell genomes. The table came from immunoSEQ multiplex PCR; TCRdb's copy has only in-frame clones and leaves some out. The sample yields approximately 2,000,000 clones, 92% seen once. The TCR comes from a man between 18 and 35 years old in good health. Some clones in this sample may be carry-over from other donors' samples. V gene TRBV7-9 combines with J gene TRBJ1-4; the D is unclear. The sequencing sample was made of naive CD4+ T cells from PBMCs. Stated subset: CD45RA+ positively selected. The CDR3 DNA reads TGTGCCAGCAGGGACCTCGGAATGGGTGAAAAACTGTTTTTT. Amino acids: CASRDLGMGEKLFF.